These 30 T cell receptor beta chains were sequenced from one sample in a study of tumor-infiltrating lymphocytes in primary liver carcinoma. Without any cell sorting, about 18-30 mg of bulk tissue yielded co-extracted RNA and DNA. A constant-region primer primed TCR beta cDNA synthesis from 400 to 550 ng of total RNA. It was through three nested multiplex PCR rounds of slightly modified ARM-PCR that TCR beta libraries arose. A C-beta reverse primer and TRBV1-TRBV30 forward primers served in each of the first two PCR rounds, at roughly 10 cycles apiece. MiXCR, applied by TCRdb to the multiplex PCR reads, yields one record per CDR3 protein. The repertoire consists of 90,000 to 150,000 distinct CDR3 sequences, with around 70% occurring once and the leading ten covering roughly 7.3%. The specimen sequenced was tumor-adjacent normal liver tissue. These receptors all come from a woman in her sixties or seventies with primary liver carcinoma and hepatitis B virus infection.

The chain couples TRBV9 to TRBJ2-1; the D gene could be TRBD1 or TRBD2 (5 bases each). The germline gives CDR1 SGDLS, CDR2 YYNGEE. V lost 3 bases and J 9 bases, leaving 16 bases between the germline ends. The CDR3 consists of 14 residues. The chain's CDR3 is CASSAKNVRGEQFF. DNA for the CDR3: TGTGCCAGCAGCGCCAAGAACGTGAGGGGTGAGCAGTTCTTC.

A word on this clonotype: A much larger clone sits a single nucleotide away, making a read error possible. This chain connects TRBV30 to TRBJ2-1, with D tentatively TRBD1 (6 bases). The CDR3 consists of 16 residues. Per germline, CDR1 GTSNPN and CDR2 SVGIG (reference sequence). V was trimmed by 4 bases and J by 5 bases, leaving 21 bases between them. The DNA of the CDR3 is TGTGCCTGGAACCCCTCCGACAGGATGGTGAACAATGAGCAGTTCTTC. Encoded protein: CAWNPSDRMVNNEQFF.

For the CDR3, the DNA is TGTGCCAGTACCGGACCGGGACAGCTAAACACTGAAGCTTTCTTT. It specifies CASTGPGQLNTEAFF. This rearrangement joins TRBV19 to TRBJ1-1, with 7 bases lining up with TRBD1. V shed 7 bases and J 2 bases; nucleotides not matched to a gene: 10. Germline-derived CDR1 and CDR2 are LNHDA and SQIVND (reference sequence). This CDR3 has 15 amino acids.

This clonotype was observed a handful of times. The V gene is TRBV7-9, the J gene TRBJ2-7; TRBD1 might be the D (6 bases). Germline V gene data show CDR1 as SEHNR and CDR2 as FQNEAQ (reference sequence). V lost 1 base and J lost 1, with 8 bases in between. This CDR3 comprises 14 residues. DNA for the CDR3: TGTGCCAGCAGCTTAGGGGGGCAGTCCTACGAGCAGTACTTC. This gives the protein CASSLGGQSYEQYF.

Concerning this clonotype: An end of the junction does not agree with germline; a read error may underlie this. The chain couples TRBV7-8 to TRBJ2-1, with TRBD1 identical over 7 bases. Looked up from germline, CDR1 is SGHVS and CDR2 is FQNEAQ. CDR3 size: 15 residues. The CDR3 here is CARSPQQGPYNEQFF. Here the CDR3 DNA reads TGTGCCCGCAGCCCGCAACAGGGGCCCTACAATGAGCAGTTCTTC.

Comments on this clonotype: One end of the junction fails to match germline, which may point to a read error. The genes are TRBV11-2 and TRBJ2-7; D not certain. CDR3 length equals 15 residues. Germline-derived CDR1 and CDR2 are SGHAT and FQNNGV. The DNA for the CDR3 is TGTGCCAGCACCTTAATGGTAAAGACGACCTGCGAGCAATACTTC. Its protein product is CASTLMVKTTCEQYF. Supplemented by reference TRBV11-2 and TRBJ2-7, the full variable domain reads EAGVAQSPRYKIIEKRQSVAFWCNPISGHATLYWYQQILGQGPKLLIQFQNNGVVDDSQLPKDRFSAERLKGVDSTLKIQPAKLEDSAVYLCASTLMVKTTCEQYFGPGTRLTVT.

This clonotype was detected once. The junction differs from germline at one of its ends, possibly a read error. The chain employs TRBV7-8 and TRBJ2-3; the D gene is possibly TRBD2 (7 bases). This CDR3 region has 16 residues. Per the germline V gene, CDR1 is SGHVS and CDR2 is FQNEAQ. CDR3 in amino acids: CASNLGLGGSTDTQYF. The CDR3 DNA follows: TGTGCCAGCAACTTAGGACTAGGGGGGAGCACAGATACTCAGTATTTT. Complete variable domain (other parts from reference TRBV7-8 and TRBJ2-3): GAGVSQSPRYKVAKRGQDVALRCDPISGHVSLFWYQQALGQGPEFLTYFQNEAQLDKSGLPSDRFFAERPEGSVSTLKIQRTQQEDSAVYLCASNLGLGGSTDTQYFGPGTRLTVL.

Concerning this clonotype itself: This may be a read error, as it is one base from a much larger clone. The chain combines TRBV25-1 with TRBJ2-7, with 12 bases fitting TRBD2. The germline V gene encodes CDR1 MGHDK and CDR2 SYGVNS. The CDR3 runs 13 residues. Unmatched junction bases numbered 9, after V lost 11 bases and J lost 7 bases. As DNA, the CDR3 is TGTGCCTCTGCGACTAGCGGGAGTTTTGAGCAGTACTTC. Amino acids: CASATSGSFEQYF.

In the case of this clonotype: The junction departs from the called germline gene at one end, perhaps through a read error. The chain couples TRBV12-3 or TRBV12-4 to TRBJ1-1, with D perhaps matching TRBD1 (5 bases). The CDR3 contains 14 residues. The CDR3: CASKPSGFRTEDFF. For the CDR3, the DNA is TGTGCCAGCAAACCCTCAGGGTTCAGGACTGAAGATTTCTTC.

The chain employs TRBV28 and TRBJ1-2; 8 nucleotides line up with TRBD1. CDR1 is MDHEN and CDR2 is SYDVKM in the germline V gene. CDR3 length: 16 amino acids. Trimming cost V 5 bases and J 11 bases; bases outside gene matches: 19. This CDR3 is CASSRPGQVSQEGYTF. CDR3 nucleotides: TGTGCCAGCAGTCGACCGGGACAGGTTTCACAAGAGGGTTACACCTTC.

Notes on this clonotype: A much larger clonotype is one base distant, so this may be a read error. The chain's CDR3 is CASSLGGSLHEQLF. CDR3 coding DNA: TGTGCCAGCAGTTTAGGCGGGAGTCTGCATGAGCAGCTCTTC. The chain joins TRBV28 to TRBJ2-1; 7 bases agree with TRBD2. In germline, CDR1 is MDHEN, CDR2 SYDVKM. This CDR3 spans 14 amino acids.

Concerning this clonotype: A junction end diverges from the germline sequence, so it may reflect a read error. This sequence joins TRBV11-2 and TRBJ2-3; 7 positions match TRBD2. The CDR3 contains 17 residues. CDR1 SGHAT and CDR2 FQNNGV come from the germline V gene. CDR3: CANSPNRGSWLGDTRYF. CDR3 coding DNA: TGTGCCAACAGCCCGAATCGCGGGAGCTGGTTAGGAGATACGCGATATTTT.

This clonotype was seen a single time. The conserved final phenylalanine or tryptophan is absent from the CDR3, which likely points to a read error. The DNA is left out, because the CDR3 cannot be placed on it with certainty; the CDR3 is given as TCRdb lists it. The chain recombines TRBV11-2 with TRBJ2-7; TRBD2 reflects the table's D call only, with no check against the DNA. The CDR3 adds up to 12 amino acids, both ends counted. Germline V gene sequence: CDR1 SGHAT, CDR2 FQNNGV. This CDR3 is CASSFGVAGVSL.

This clonotype was observed at least ten times. DNA of the CDR3: TGTGCCAGCAGCCAAGCGGCAGGAGCTAACTATGGCTACACCTTC. It codes for CASSQAAGANYGYTF. The chain is built from TRBV14 and TRBJ1-2; no clear D gene. The CDR3 has 15 residues. Trimming took 1 base from V and 0 from J, leaving 9 bases between them. Germline CDR1 reads SGHDN; CDR2 reads FVKESK.

This clonotype occurred once. CDR3 loop: CASSFMGGTVNIQYF. The CDR3, as DNA: TGTGCCAGCAGTTTTATGGGGGGGACGGTTAACATTCAGTACTTC. The V call is TRBV28, the J call TRBJ2-4; 7 positions match TRBD2. This CDR3 spans 15 amino acids. V was pared by 3 bases and J by 7 bases, with 9 bases of the junction left unmatched. The germline gives CDR1 MDHEN, CDR2 SYDVKM.

A remark on this clonotype: One end of the junction fails to match germline, which may point to a read error. The rearrangement uses TRBV7-8 and TRBJ2-3; weak D call: TRBD1 (6 bases). CDR1 and CDR2 (germline): SGHVS, FQNEAQ. The CDR3 spans 16 residues. This CDR3 reads CVSSLRGGATTDMQYF. In DNA form, the CDR3 reads TGTGTCAGCAGCTTAAGAGGGGGAGCCACCACAGATATGCAGTATTTT. The entire variable domain, with the rest obtained from reference TRBV7-8 and TRBJ2-3, is as follows: GAGVSQSPRYKVAKRGQDVALRCDPISGHVSLFWYQQALGQGPEFLTYFQNEAQLDKSGLPSDRFFAERPEGSVSTLKIQRTQQEDSAVYLCVSSLRGGATTDMQYFGPGTRLTVL.

The rearrangement uses TRBV2 and TRBJ2-5; D is perhaps TRBD1 or TRBD2 (5 bases each). V was clipped by 6 bases and J by 5 bases, with 16 bases between them. This CDR3 is 14 amino acids long. Germline CDR1 and CDR2: SNHLY and FYNNEI. In DNA form, the CDR3 reads TGTGCCAGCAGGCCCGGGACGTATATCGAGACCCAGTACTTC. It codes for CASRPGTYIETQYF. The variable domain in full, with the rest retrieved from reference TRBV2 and TRBJ2-5, is EPEVTQTPSHQVTQMGQEVILRCVPISNHLYFYWYRQILGQKVEFLVSFYNNEISEKSEIFDDQFSVERPDGSNFTLKIRSTKLEDSAMYFCASRPGTYIETQYFGPGTRLLVL.

A remark on this clonotype: The junction departs from the called germline gene at one end, perhaps through a read error. This chain's CDR3 is CASSSRQSSDYGYTF. The CDR3 DNA reads as TGTGCCAGCAGCTCGAGACAGTCTTCTGACTATGGTTACACCTTC. The chain couples TRBV11-2 to TRBJ1-2, with D possibly matching TRBD1 (5 bases). The CDR3 has 15 amino acids. From germline, CDR1 is SGHAT and CDR2 FQNNGV.

Concerning this clonotype itself: A much bigger clone sits one base away, suggesting this may be a read error. The rearrangement links TRBV10-2 to TRBJ2-5, with a weak D call TRBD2 (5 bases). Germline CDR1 WSHSY, CDR2 SAAADI. The CDR3 has 13 residues. Trimming left V 2 bases short and J 9 bases short, with 13 bases between. The CDR3 region is CASSEATAGAQYF. The CDR3 region has the DNA TGCGCCAGCAGTGAGGCGACGGCCGGGGCCCAGTACTTC.

Remarks on this clonotype: A read error may account for a junction end that differs from germline. J is TRBJ2-1 and V is TRBV11-2; D gene unclear. The CDR3 runs to 17 residues. The V gene's germline CDR1 is SGHAT and CDR2 FQNNGV. DNA of the CDR3: TGTGCCAACAGCTTTACCCCACTGAGGATCTCCTATAATGAGCAGTTCTTC. Its protein is CANSFTPLRISYNEQFF.

At least ten counts were recorded for this clonotype. The CDR3 DNA is TGCAGCGTCCATGGGGATCCCAGCTCCTACGAGCAGTACTTC. Translation: CSVHGDPSSYEQYF. The V gene is TRBV29-1, the J gene TRBJ2-7; no firm D call. The CDR3 extends over 14 amino acids. The germline V gene encodes CDR1 SQVTM and CDR2 ANQGSEA. Trimming shortened V by 6 bases and J by 0 bases, and 15 bases separated the two germline ends.

The V call is TRBV5-1, the J call TRBJ1-4, with D perhaps TRBD1 (5 bases). CDR3 length equals 17 residues. Trimming left V 0 bases short and J 2 bases short, with 14 bases between. From germline, CDR1 is SGHRS and CDR2 YFSETQ. This CDR3 is CASSLGHYGGTNEKLFF. In DNA form, the CDR3 reads TGCGCCAGCAGCTTGGGACACTATGGGGGGACTAATGAAAAACTGTTTTTT.

This clonotype has a single count. With a much larger clone just one base away, this may be a read error. The chain carries TRBV7-9 and TRBJ2-5; 10 nucleotides line up with TRBD1. This CDR3 is built from 15 residues. After removal of 4 bases from V and 5 bases from J, the junction contained 7 bases not matched to a gene. The germline V gene encodes CDR1 SEHNR and CDR2 FQNEAQ (reference sequence). DNA of the CDR3: TGTGCCAGCAGCTGCTCGACAGGGGGCCGGGAGACCCAGTACTTC. This gives the protein CASSCSTGGRETQYF. The full variable domain, rest sourced from reference TRBV7-9 and TRBJ2-5, is DTGVSQNPRHKITKRGQNVTFRCDPISEHNRLYWYRQTLGQGPEFLTYFQNEAQLEKSRLLSDRFSAERPKGSFSTLEIQRTEQGDSAMYLCASSCSTGGRETQYFGPGTRLLVL.

Concerning this clonotype itself: The conserved closing phenylalanine or tryptophan is absent in this CDR3, likely reflecting a read error. It is unclear where the CDR3 begins or ends on the DNA, so no DNA is shown, and the CDR3 is as TCRdb lists it. This chain joins TRBV5-1 and TRBJ1-2; the D call in the table, TRBD1, was not verified against the DNA. The germline V gene has CDR1 SGHRS and CDR2 YFSETQ. Including both end residues, the CDR3 is 15 amino acids long. The CDR3 reads CASSLGDTLGYGYTS.

As to this clonotype: This CDR3 is missing its conserved last phenylalanine or tryptophan, likely due to a read error. V and J are TRBV29-1 and TRBJ1-4, with a weak D call TRBD1 (5 bases). Germline CDR1 reads SQVTM; CDR2 reads ANQGSEA. Trimming stripped 1 base from V and 4 bases from J, with 25 bases between. The CDR3 has 19 residues. CDR3 protein: CSVEGSHDLAGCYNEKLFL. As DNA, the CDR3 is TGCAGCGTTGAAGGATCTCATGATTTAGCAGGGTGCTATAATGAAAAACTGTTTCTT.

Note on this clonotype: At one end the junction does not follow the germline gene, possibly because of a read error. The V and J genes are TRBV7-8 and TRBJ2-7, with D unclear. Germline V gene sequence: CDR1 SGHVS, CDR2 FQNEAQ. This CDR3 is 14 amino acids long. CDR3 in amino acids: CAISLTRRRYEQYF. The CDR3 nucleotides are TGTGCCATCAGCTTAACTCGCCGTAGGTATGAGCAGTACTTC.

As regards this clonotype: The CDR3 does not close with the conserved phenylalanine or tryptophan, likely indicating a read error. This rearrangement joins TRBV12-3 or TRBV12-4 to TRBJ1-3; 7 nucleotides align to TRBD1. The junction had 12 bases not matched to a gene; V was cut back by 7 bases and J by 0 bases. This CDR3 comprises 17 residues. CDR3 DNA sequence: TGTGCCAGCACTCCACCCGGAACAGGGGCCTCTGGAAACACCATATATCTT. It translates to CASTPPGTGASGNTIYL.

The rearrangement links TRBV2 to TRBJ2-2, with D possibly TRBD2 on 5 matching bases. Trimming took 1 base from V and 1 from J, leaving 13 bases between them. The CDR3 loop spans 17 amino acids. Per the germline V gene, CDR1 is SNHLY and CDR2 is FYNNEI. CDR3 DNA: TGTGCCAGCAGTGAAGTGGCCGGGGAAGGGAACACCGGGGAGCTGTTTTTT. Translation: CASSEVAGEGNTGELFF.

The chain couples TRBV7-2 to TRBJ2-7; D may correspond to TRBD1 or TRBD2 (5 bases each). The CDR3 loop spans 13 amino acids. Trimming cost V 5 bases and J 1 base, with 9 bases left between them. Germline CDR1 and CDR2: SGHTA and FQGNSA. CDR3 in amino acids: CASSRGPSYEQYF. CDR3 coding DNA: TGTGCCAGCAGCCGGGGACCTTCCTACGAGCAGTACTTC.

To note about this clonotype: This may be a read error, as it is one base from a much larger clone. CDR3 residues: CASSDSTADEQFF. CDR3 nucleotides: TGTGCCAGCAGTGACTCGACTGCCGATGAGCAGTTCTTC. V usage is TRBV6-4 and J usage is TRBJ2-1, with no clear D. CDR1 and CDR2 from the germline V gene are MRHNA and SNTAGT. Trimming shortened V by 0 bases and J by 8 bases, and 8 bases separated the two germline ends. The CDR3 runs 13 residues.